This TCR beta chain was found in a study of blood T cell repertoires in COVID-19. Study-wide context: Nucleic acid was either cDNA or gDNA, and it came from T cells, B-cell-depleted T cells, or PBMCs.

CDR3 size: 14 residues. The V gene lost 0 bases and the J gene lost 9 bases, with 12 bases spanning the gap. CDR1 is MNHEY and CDR2 is SVGEGT in the germline V gene. A few counts support this clone. Authors' analysis steps: Reference gene primer amplification yielded estimated nucleated cell counts. This table comes from immunoSEQ multiplex PCR, and its TCRdb copy is limited to in-frame clones, with some not included. V, J and clone size were drawn from that table, and D and trimming were deduced from the DNA. The table lists almost 55,000 clones, more than 75% of them singletons. The receptor was derived from a man between 50 and 59 years old with active COVID-19. The sample consisted of peripheral blood. The chain couples TRBV6-2 or TRBV6-3 to TRBJ1-5; D is unresolved. The chain's CDR3 is CASSYSNGGSPQHF. Written as DNA, the CDR3 is TGTGCCAGCAGTTACTCGAATGGTGGCTCGCCCCAGCATTTT.